This T cell receptor (beta chain) was captured in a study of identical twins. One entry per CDR3 protein, called by TCRdb with MiXCR from the 5' RACE reads. The table shows around 510,000 distinct CDR3 sequences, with around 15% occurring only once. This clonotype has a handful of counts. This CDR3 has 16 amino acids. Germline CDR1 MNHEY, CDR2 SVGAGI. With 2 bases removed from V and 7 bases from J, the gap between germline ends came to 15 bases. The same sample was also studied in work on yellow fever vaccine responses in identical twins.

V and J are TRBV6-5 and TRBJ1-6, with D perhaps TRBD1 (5 bases). The TCR was taken from a young woman in good health. The sequencing input was CD4+ T cells sorted from blood. The CDR3 sequence is CASSYTQGRRNSPLHF. CDR3 bases: TGTGCCAGCAGTTACACCCAGGGAAGGCGAAATTCACCCCTCCACTTT.